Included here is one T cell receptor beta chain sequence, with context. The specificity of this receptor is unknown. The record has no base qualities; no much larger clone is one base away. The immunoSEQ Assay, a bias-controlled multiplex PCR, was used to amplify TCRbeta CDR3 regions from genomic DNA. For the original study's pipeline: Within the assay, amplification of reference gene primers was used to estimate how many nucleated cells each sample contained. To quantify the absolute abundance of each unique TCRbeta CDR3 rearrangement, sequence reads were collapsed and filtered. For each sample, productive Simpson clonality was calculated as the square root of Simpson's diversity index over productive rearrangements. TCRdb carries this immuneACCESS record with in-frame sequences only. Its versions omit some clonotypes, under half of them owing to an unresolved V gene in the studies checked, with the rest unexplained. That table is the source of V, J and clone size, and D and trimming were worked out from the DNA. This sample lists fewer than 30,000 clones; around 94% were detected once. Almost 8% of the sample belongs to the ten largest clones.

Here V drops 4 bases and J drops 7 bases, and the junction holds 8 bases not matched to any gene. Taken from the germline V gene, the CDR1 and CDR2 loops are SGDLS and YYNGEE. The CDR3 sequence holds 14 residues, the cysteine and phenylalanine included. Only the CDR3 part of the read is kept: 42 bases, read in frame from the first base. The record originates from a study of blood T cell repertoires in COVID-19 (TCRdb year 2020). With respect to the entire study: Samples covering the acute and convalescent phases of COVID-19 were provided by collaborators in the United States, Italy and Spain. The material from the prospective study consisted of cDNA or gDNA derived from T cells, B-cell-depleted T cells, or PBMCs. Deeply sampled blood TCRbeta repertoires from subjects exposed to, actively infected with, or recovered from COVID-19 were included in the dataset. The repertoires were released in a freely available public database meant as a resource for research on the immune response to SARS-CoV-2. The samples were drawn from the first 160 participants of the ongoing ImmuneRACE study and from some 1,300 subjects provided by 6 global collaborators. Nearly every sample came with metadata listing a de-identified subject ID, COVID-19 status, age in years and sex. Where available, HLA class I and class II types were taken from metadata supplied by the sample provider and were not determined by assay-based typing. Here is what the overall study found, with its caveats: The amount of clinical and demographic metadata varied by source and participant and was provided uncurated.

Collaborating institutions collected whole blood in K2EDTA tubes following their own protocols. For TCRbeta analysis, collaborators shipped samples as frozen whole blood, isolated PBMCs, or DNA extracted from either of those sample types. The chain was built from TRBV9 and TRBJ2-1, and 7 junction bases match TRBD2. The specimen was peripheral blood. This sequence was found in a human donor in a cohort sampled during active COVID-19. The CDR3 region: CASSTLLANNEQFF. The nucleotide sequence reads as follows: TGTGCCAGCAGCACCTTACTAGCGAATAATGAGCAGTTCTTC.